This T cell receptor (beta chain) was sequenced for a study of shared clonotypes between healthy human individuals. Overall study findings and caveats: A reduction in generation probabilities was seen for non-shared clonotypes relative to those shared by all four donors.

As to this clone: Its cognate antigen is unknown.

This CDR3 comprises 14 residues. Germline V gene data show CDR1 as SGHRS and CDR2 as YFSETQ. The V and J ends lost 4 bases and 3 bases, in that order; junction bases with no gene match: 6. Terminally differentiated effector memory CD45RA+ cells were left out of the naive CD8 fraction, which was CD45RO-negative and positively selected for CCR7. Repertoires were generated with immunoSEQ multiplex PCR, while TCRdb's copy carries only in-frame clones and drops some. The sample shows more than 2 million clones, roughly 93% of them seen only once. The sequenced material came from naive CD8+ T cells from PBMCs. This sequence joins TRBV5-1 and TRBJ2-7; 8 nucleotides match TRBD1. The sequence was collected from a man aged 18 to 30 in good health. Some clones in this sample may be carry-over from other donors' samples. CDR3 protein: CASSDGTGNYEQYF. The CDR3 DNA sequence: TGCGCCAGCAGCGACGGGACAGGAAACTACGAGCAGTACTTC.